This T cell receptor beta chain was sequenced in a study of CD8 T cells in ankylosing spondylitis. Regarding the study as a whole: One TCR beta motif, made up of about 8 highly homologous variants, appeared characteristic of ankylosing spondylitis blood.

The CDR3 runs to 15 residues. Germline V lookup: CDR1 DFQATT, CDR2 SNEGSKA (reference sequence). V lost 1 base, J lost 0 bases, and 4 bases stayed unmatched. Each CDR3 protein gets one entry after TCRdb re-called the 5' RACE reads with MiXCR. The sample carries more than 400,000 distinct CDR3 sequences, about 5% recorded once. With respect to this clonotype: The antigen remains undetermined.

The clonotype was recovered from a male donor with ankylosing spondylitis. The material sequenced was blood, either unsorted or a sorted T cell fraction (not recorded which). This rearrangement joins TRBV20-1 to TRBJ2-3, with 7 bases lining up with TRBD2. The DNA of the CDR3 is TGCAGTGCTAGAGTGGCAGCGGGGAGCACAGATACGCAGTATTTT. It translates to CSARVAAGSTDTQYF.